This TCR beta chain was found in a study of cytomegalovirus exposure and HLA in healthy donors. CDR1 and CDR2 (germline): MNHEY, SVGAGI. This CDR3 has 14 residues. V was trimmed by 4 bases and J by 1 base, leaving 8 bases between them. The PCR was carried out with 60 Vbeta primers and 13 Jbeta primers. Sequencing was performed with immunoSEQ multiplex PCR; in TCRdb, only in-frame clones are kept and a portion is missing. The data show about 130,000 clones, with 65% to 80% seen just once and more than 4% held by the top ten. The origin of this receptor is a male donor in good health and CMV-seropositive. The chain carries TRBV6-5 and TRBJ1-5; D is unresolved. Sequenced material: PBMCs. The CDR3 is CASSSGGSNQPQHF. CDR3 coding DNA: TGTGCCAGCAGTTCCGGAGGGAGCAATCAGCCCCAGCATTTT.